This is a list of T cell receptor beta chains from one sample in a study of technical replicates of blood from a handful of donors. Sequencing used immunoSEQ multiplex PCR; TCRdb keeps in-frame clones, though not all of them. The repertoire holds approximately 94,000 clones, with about 95% as singletons. The sample consisted of T cells isolated from PBMCs. These receptors came from a human donor in good health. The CDR3 runs from the conserved cysteine through the conserved F or W. Each record gives: V gene, D gene, J gene, clone size, CDR3 protein, CDR3 DNA. The D gene is left open where the match is weak. The size field is filled for only some rows; it gives once, few, many or a size class.

V gene: TRBV6-1
D gene: TRBD1
J gene: TRBJ1-2
clone size: NA
CDR3 protein: CASSPAGRGQGYTF
CDR3 DNA: TGTGCCAGCAGTCCCGCTGGCAGGGGGCAAGGCTACACCTTC

V gene: TRBV28
D gene: NA
J gene: TRBJ2-1
clone size: NA
CDR3 protein: CASQVAYEQFF
CDR3 DNA: TGTGCCAGCCAGGTGGCTTATGAGCAGTTCTTC

V gene: TRBV9
D gene: NA
J gene: TRBJ1-4
clone size: NA
CDR3 protein: CASSGGGLNEKLFF
CDR3 DNA: TGTGCCAGCAGCGGGGGGGGTCTAAATGAAAAACTGTTTTTT

V gene: TRBV28
D gene: TRBD2
J gene: TRBJ2-1
clone size: NA
CDR3 protein: CASLSGSPHNEQFF
CDR3 DNA: TGTGCCAGTTTAAGCGGGAGCCCCCACAATGAGCAGTTCTTC

V gene: TRBV2
D gene: NA
J gene: TRBJ2-7
clone size: NA
CDR3 protein: CASSEWREQYF
CDR3 DNA: TGTGCCAGCAGTGAATGGAGGGAGCAGTACTTC

V gene: TRBV30
D gene: TRBD2
J gene: TRBJ2-2
clone size: NA
CDR3 protein: CAWSVRSGSDTGELFF
CDR3 DNA: TGTGCCTGGAGTGTACGCAGCGGGAGTGACACCGGGGAGCTGTTTTTT

V gene: TRBV29-1
D gene: TRBD2
J gene: TRBJ2-1
clone size: NA
CDR3 protein: CSVYGLAGGLPSSYNEQFF
CDR3 DNA: TGCAGCGTGTACGGACTAGCGGGAGGCCTTCCTAGCTCCTACAATGAGCAGTTCTTC

V gene: TRBV11-2
D gene: TRBD2
J gene: TRBJ2-5
clone size: NA
CDR3 protein: CASSLISGGGAETQYF
CDR3 DNA: TGTGCCAGCAGCTTAATTTCGGGCGGGGGAGCCGAGACCCAGTACTTC

V gene: TRBV2
D gene: TRBD1
J gene: TRBJ1-5
clone size: once
CDR3 protein: CASSEGQGNQPQHF
CDR3 DNA: TGTGCCAGCAGTGAAGGACAGGGGAATCAGCCCCAGCATTTT

V gene: TRBV5-4
D gene: NA
J gene: TRBJ2-1
clone size: NA
CDR3 protein: CASSLELDVEQFF
CDR3 DNA: TGTGCCAGCAGCTTGGAACTAGACGTTGAGCAGTTCTTC

V gene: TRBV4-1
D gene: NA
J gene: TRBJ2-3
clone size: NA
CDR3 protein: CASSPAGFRTDTQYF
CDR3 DNA: TGCGCCAGCAGCCCCGCAGGGTTCCGCACAGATACGCAGTATTTT

V gene: TRBV7-3
D gene: TRBD2
J gene: TRBJ2-5
clone size: NA
CDR3 protein: CASSPMSLAGAETQYF
CDR3 DNA: TGTGCCAGCAGCCCTATGTCACTAGCGGGAGCAGAGACCCAGTACTTC

V gene: TRBV7-7
D gene: TRBD2
J gene: TRBJ2-1
clone size: NA
CDR3 protein: CASSPVSGTYNEQFF
CDR3 DNA: TGTGCTAGCAGCCCCGTTAGCGGGACCTACAATGAGCAGTTCTTC

V gene: TRBV29-1
D gene: TRBD1
J gene: TRBJ2-2
clone size: NA
CDR3 protein: CSVEFRTGVTGELFF
CDR3 DNA: TGCAGCGTTGAGTTCCGGACAGGGGTGACCGGGGAGCTGTTTTTT

V gene: TRBV14
D gene: NA
J gene: TRBJ2-3
clone size: NA
CDR3 protein: CASRSQDTQYF
CDR3 DNA: TGTGCCAGCAGATCACAAGATACGCAGTATTTT

V gene: TRBV5-4
D gene: NA
J gene: TRBJ2-7
clone size: NA
CDR3 protein: CASSFGASSYEQYF
CDR3 DNA: TGTGCCAGCAGCTTTGGGGCGAGCTCCTACGAGCAGTACTTC

V gene: TRBV11-3
D gene: TRBD2
J gene: TRBJ2-3
clone size: NA
CDR3 protein: CASSPGLAGAADTQYF
CDR3 DNA: TGTGCCAGCAGCCCGGGACTAGCGGGAGCTGCAGATACGCAGTATTTT

V gene: TRBV19
D gene: NA
J gene: TRBJ1-1
clone size: NA
CDR3 protein: CASSPIGGGSGAFF
CDR3 DNA: TGTGCCAGTAGTCCAATCGGGGGGGGTAGCGGAGCTTTCTTT

V gene: TRBV5-4
D gene: TRBD1
J gene: TRBJ2-3
clone size: once
CDR3 protein: CASSLVDGRGRITDTQYF
CDR3 DNA: TGTGCCAGCAGCTTGGTGGACGGAAGGGGGCGCATAACAGATACGCAGTATTTT

V gene: TRBV5-1
D gene: TRBD1
J gene: TRBJ2-7
clone size: NA
CDR3 protein: CASSLRSGTGSHEQYF
CDR3 DNA: TGCGCCAGCAGCTTGAGGTCCGGGACAGGGTCCCACGAGCAGTACTTC

V gene: TRBV10-3
D gene: NA
J gene: TRBJ2-2
clone size: once
CDR3 protein: CAPLGGNTGELFF
CDR3 DNA: TGTGCCCCCCTCGGGGGGAACACCGGGGAGCTGTTTTTT

V gene: TRBV5-1
D gene: NA
J gene: TRBJ1-1
clone size: NA
CDR3 protein: CASSKGGNTEAFF
CDR3 DNA: TGCGCCAGCAGTAAAGGGGGGAACACTGAAGCTTTCTTT

V gene: TRBV11-2
D gene: NA
J gene: TRBJ2-4
clone size: NA
CDR3 protein: CASSLQGMVLDIQYF
CDR3 DNA: TGTGCCAGCAGCTTACAGGGGATGGTTTTGGACATTCAGTACTTC

V gene: TRBV4-1
D gene: TRBD2
J gene: TRBJ2-7
clone size: NA
CDR3 protein: CASSQVLAGVLSYEQYF
CDR3 DNA: TGCGCCAGCAGCCAAGTCCTAGCGGGGGTCTTGAGTTACGAGCAGTACTTC

V gene: TRBV9
D gene: TRBD1
J gene: TRBJ2-3
clone size: NA
CDR3 protein: CASSVEFHRGLGDTQYF
CDR3 DNA: TGTGCCAGCAGCGTAGAATTTCACAGGGGGCTAGGGGATACGCAGTATTTT

V gene: TRBV19
D gene: NA
J gene: TRBJ1-2
clone size: NA
CDR3 protein: CASSIRGSSGYTF
CDR3 DNA: TGTGCCAGTAGTATTCGAGGGTCCTCTGGCTACACCTTC

V gene: TRBV9
D gene: TRBD2
J gene: TRBJ2-7
clone size: once
CDR3 protein: CASSEGTSGTYFSYEQYF
CDR3 DNA: TGTGCCAGCAGCGAGGGGACTAGCGGTACGTATTTCTCCTACGAGCAGTACTTC

V gene: TRBV4-3
D gene: TRBD2
J gene: TRBJ2-3
clone size: NA
CDR3 protein: CASSQPLPAGETSTDTQYF
CDR3 DNA: TGCGCCAGCAGCCAACCTCTGCCAGCGGGAGAGACTTCCACAGATACGCAGTATTTT

V gene: TRBV4-3
D gene: TRBD2
J gene: TRBJ2-3
clone size: NA
CDR3 protein: CASSRVAGGNWADTQYF
CDR3 DNA: TGCGCCAGCAGCCGGGTAGCGGGAGGTAATTGGGCAGATACGCAGTATTTT

V gene: TRBV6-1
D gene: NA
J gene: TRBJ2-7
clone size: NA
CDR3 protein: CASQPQSYEQYF
CDR3 DNA: TGTGCCAGCCAACCACAATCCTACGAGCAGTACTTC

V gene: TRBV27
D gene: NA
J gene: TRBJ2-7
clone size: once
CDR3 protein: CASSLTAAYEQYF
CDR3 DNA: TGTGCCAGCAGTTTAACTGCTGCCTACGAGCAGTACTTC

V gene: TRBV19
D gene: NA
J gene: TRBJ1-1
clone size: NA
CDR3 protein: CASSTRAGVGTEAFF
CDR3 DNA: TGTGCCAGTAGTACTCGAGCAGGGGTGGGCACTGAAGCTTTCTTT

V gene: TRBV18
D gene: NA
J gene: TRBJ1-1
clone size: NA
CDR3 protein: CASSPQTVMNTEAFF
CDR3 DNA: TGTGCCAGCTCACCTCAGACAGTCATGAACACTGAAGCTTTCTTT

V gene: TRBV10-3
D gene: TRBD1
J gene: TRBJ1-1
clone size: NA
CDR3 protein: CAISGGIQGTNTEAFF
CDR3 DNA: TGTGCCATCAGTGGCGGAATACAGGGGACCAACACTGAAGCTTTCTTT

V gene: TRBV5-6
D gene: TRBD2
J gene: TRBJ2-1
clone size: NA
CDR3 protein: CASSLAFSGSSYNEQFF
CDR3 DNA: TGTGCCAGCAGCTTGGCCTTTAGCGGGAGCTCCTACAATGAGCAGTTCTTC

V gene: TRBV5-1
D gene: NA
J gene: TRBJ2-7
clone size: NA
CDR3 protein: CASSFRDSTYEQYF
CDR3 DNA: TGCGCCAGCAGCTTTAGAGACAGCACCTACGAGCAGTACTTC

V gene: TRBV6-6
D gene: TRBD2
J gene: TRBJ2-3
clone size: NA
CDR3 protein: CASSSIAGVTDTQYF
CDR3 DNA: TGTGCCAGCAGCTCCATAGCGGGAGTGACAGATACGCAGTATTTT

V gene: TRBV27
D gene: TRBD1
J gene: TRBJ2-7
clone size: NA
CDR3 protein: CASSVVQGANEQYF
CDR3 DNA: TGTGCCAGCAGTGTAGTACAGGGGGCCAATGAGCAGTACTTC

V gene: TRBV7-8
D gene: TRBD1
J gene: TRBJ1-1
clone size: NA
CDR3 protein: CASSYTGGLAEAFF
CDR3 DNA: TGTGCCAGCAGTTATACAGGGGGTTTGGCTGAAGCTTTCTTT